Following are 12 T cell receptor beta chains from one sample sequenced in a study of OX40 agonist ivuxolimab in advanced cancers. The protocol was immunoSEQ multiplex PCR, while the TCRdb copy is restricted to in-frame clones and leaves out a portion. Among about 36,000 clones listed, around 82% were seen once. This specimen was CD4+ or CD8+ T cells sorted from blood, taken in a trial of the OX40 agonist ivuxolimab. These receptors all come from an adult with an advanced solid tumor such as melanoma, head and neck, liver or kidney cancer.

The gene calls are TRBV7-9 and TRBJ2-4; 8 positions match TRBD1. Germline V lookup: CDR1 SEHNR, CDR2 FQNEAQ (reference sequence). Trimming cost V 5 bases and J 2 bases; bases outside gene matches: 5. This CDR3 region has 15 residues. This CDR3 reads CASSDGQGPKNIQYF. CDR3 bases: TGTGCCAGCAGCGACGGACAGGGTCCCAAAAACATTCAGTACTTC.

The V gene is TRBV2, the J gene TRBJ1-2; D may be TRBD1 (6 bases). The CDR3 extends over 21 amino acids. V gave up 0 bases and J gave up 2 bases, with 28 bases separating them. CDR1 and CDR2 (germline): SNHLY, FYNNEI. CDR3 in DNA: TGTGCCAGCAGTGAAGCGCCCTGGGGCGTTGGCCGGGACATCCTGAACTATGGCTACACCTTC. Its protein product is CASSEAPWGVGRDILNYGYTF.

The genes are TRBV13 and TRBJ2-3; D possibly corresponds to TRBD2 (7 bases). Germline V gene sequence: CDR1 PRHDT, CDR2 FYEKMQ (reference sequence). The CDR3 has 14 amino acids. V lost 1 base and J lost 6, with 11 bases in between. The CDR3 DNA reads TGTGCCAGCAGCTTAGTCGGGGGGCCGGATACGCAGTATTTT. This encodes CASSLVGGPDTQYF.

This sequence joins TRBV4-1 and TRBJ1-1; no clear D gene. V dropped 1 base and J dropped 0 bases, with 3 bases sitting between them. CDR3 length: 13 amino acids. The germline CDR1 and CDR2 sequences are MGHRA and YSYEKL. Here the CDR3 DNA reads TGCGCCAGCAGCCAAGCCATGAACACTGAAGCTTTCTTT. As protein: CASSQAMNTEAFF.

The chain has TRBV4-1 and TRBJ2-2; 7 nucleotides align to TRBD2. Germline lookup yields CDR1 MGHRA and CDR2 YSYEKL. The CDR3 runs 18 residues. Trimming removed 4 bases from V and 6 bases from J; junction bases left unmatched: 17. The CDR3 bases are TGCGCCAGCAGCCCCCTGGTGGGCGGGAGTAGGGTCGCCGGGGAGCTGTTTTTT. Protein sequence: CASSPLVGGSRVAGELFF.

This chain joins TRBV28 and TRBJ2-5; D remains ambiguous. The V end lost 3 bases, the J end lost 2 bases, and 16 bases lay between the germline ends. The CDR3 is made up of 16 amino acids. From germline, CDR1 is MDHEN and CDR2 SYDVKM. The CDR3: CASSFSGPDLQETQYF. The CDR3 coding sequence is TGTGCCAGCAGTTTTTCCGGACCCGACCTACAAGAGACCCAGTACTTC.

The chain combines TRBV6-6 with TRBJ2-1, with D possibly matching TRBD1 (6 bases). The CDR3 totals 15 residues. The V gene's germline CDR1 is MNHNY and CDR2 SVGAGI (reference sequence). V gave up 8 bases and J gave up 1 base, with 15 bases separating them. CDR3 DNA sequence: TGTGCCAGCGGATGGAAAACAGGGTCCTACAATGAGCAGTTCTTC. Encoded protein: CASGWKTGSYNEQFF.

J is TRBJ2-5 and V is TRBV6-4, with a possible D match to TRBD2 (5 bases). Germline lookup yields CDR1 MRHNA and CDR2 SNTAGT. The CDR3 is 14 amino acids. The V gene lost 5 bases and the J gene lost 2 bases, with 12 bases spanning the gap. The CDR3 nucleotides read TGTGCCAGCAGTAACCCCGGGATTCAAGAGACCCAGTACTTC. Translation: CASSNPGIQETQYF.

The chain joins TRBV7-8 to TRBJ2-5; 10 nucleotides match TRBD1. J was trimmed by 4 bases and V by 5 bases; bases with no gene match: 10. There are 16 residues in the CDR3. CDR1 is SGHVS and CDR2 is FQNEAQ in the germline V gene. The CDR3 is CASSPPLTGGGETQYF. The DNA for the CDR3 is TGTGCCAGCAGCCCACCCCTGACAGGGGGCGGAGAGACCCAGTACTTC. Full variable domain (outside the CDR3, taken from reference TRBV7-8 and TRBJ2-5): GAGVSQSPRYKVAKRGQDVALRCDPISGHVSLFWYQQALGQGPEFLTYFQNEAQLDKSGLPSDRFFAERPEGSVSTLKIQRTQQEDSAVYLCASSPPLTGGGETQYFGPGTRLLVL.

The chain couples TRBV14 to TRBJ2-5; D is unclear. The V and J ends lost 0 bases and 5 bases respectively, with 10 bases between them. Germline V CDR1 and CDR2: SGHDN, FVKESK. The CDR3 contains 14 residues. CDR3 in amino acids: CASSQDFGRETQYF. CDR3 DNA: TGTGCCAGCAGCCAAGATTTCGGTCGGGAGACCCAGTACTTC.

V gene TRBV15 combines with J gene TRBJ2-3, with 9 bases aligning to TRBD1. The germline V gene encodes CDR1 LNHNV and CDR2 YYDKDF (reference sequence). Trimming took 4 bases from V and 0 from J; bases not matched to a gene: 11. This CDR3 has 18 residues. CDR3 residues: CATSKIGTGLMSTDTQYF. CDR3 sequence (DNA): TGTGCCACCAGCAAGATAGGGACAGGGCTAATGAGCACAGATACGCAGTATTTT.

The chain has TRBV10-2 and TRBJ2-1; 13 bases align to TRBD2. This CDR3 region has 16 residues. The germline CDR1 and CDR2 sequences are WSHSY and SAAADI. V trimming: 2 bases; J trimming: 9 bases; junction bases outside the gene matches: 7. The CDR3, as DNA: TGCGCCAGCAGTGAGGGGACTAGCGGGGTTTGGGGTGAGCAGTTCTTC. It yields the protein CASSEGTSGVWGEQFF.